The rows below give T cell receptor beta chains drawn from one sample of a study of regulatory T cells in long-lasting Graves disease. TCRdb fed the multiplex PCR reads into MiXCR, producing one record per CDR3 protein. Of under 450,000 distinct CDR3 sequences in the sample, about 20% were seen once. The sample was peripheral blood mononuclear cells (PBMCs), taken when the disease was refractory, from a patient treated with antithyroid drugs. The origin of the receptors is a female donor with Graves disease. The conserved cysteine and the conserved F or W are not part of the CDR3 here.

j_call v_call cdr3_aa
TRBJ1-6 TRBV12-3/TRBV12-4 ASSLKRFGYNSPLH
TRBJ1-3 TRBV29-1 SVEGNGNTIY
TRBJ1-1 TRBV7-3 ASSKPGQGLYPTEAF
TRBJ2-2 TRBV11-2 ASSQPLGVLPGELF
TRBJ2-2 TRBV20-1 SAPSLLAGAGELF
TRBJ2-2 TRBV9 ASSPDTGELF
TRBJ1-6 TRBV28 ASSLLGRINSPLH
TRBJ2-2 TRBV5-1 ASSYSPYGGANTGELS
TRBJ2-7 TRBV2 ASSDGAGPYEQY
TRBJ1-5 TRBV19 ASSIQGISQPQH
TRBJ1-1 TRBV9 ASSVVGNMNTEAF
TRBJ2-7 TRBV28 ASSLERENTYEQY
TRBJ2-2 TRBV19 ASSLVHTGELF
TRBJ2-2 TRBV30 AWSRLGPGGSHTGELF
TRBJ2-7 TRBV7-9 ASSQGRDYEQY
TRBJ2-2 TRBV6-1 ASTKIDTGELF
TRBJ2-2 TRBV7-6 ASSFSGGESGELF
TRBJ1-2 TRBV6-5 ASSYKAGGSYGYT
TRBJ2-5 TRBV5-1 ASSSTGGVTRY
TRBJ2-3 TRBV2 ASRTTSRTTDTQY
TRBJ2-3 TRBV5-1 ASSFEGLDTQY
TRBJ1-1 TRBV19 ASSPFPDRVDTEAF
TRBJ2-6 TRBV19 ASSIVFASGANVLT
TRBJ1-1 TRBV27 ASSSLVGASEAF
TRBJ2-1 TRBV19 ASSIGRNNEQF
TRBJ1-3 TRBV7-3 ASSSQGHTIY
TRBJ2-2 TRBV20-1 SAEGPEHRELF
TRBJ1-2 TRBV6-1 ASALFSGLSLGGYT
TRBJ2-3 TRBV6-1 ASSPGLAGIDTQY
TRBJ2-5 TRBV29-1 SVEHREETQY
TRBJ2-7 TRBV25-1 ACSTAYEQY
TRBJ2-5 TRBV4-3 VSSQDWGVRETQY
TRBJ2-7 TRBV6-1 ASSGKRDEQY
TRBJ1-5 TRBV10-3 AISEVAGVQPQH
TRBJ2-2 TRBV3-1 ASSLMHGSAGELF
TRBJ2-3 TRBV15 ATSERSRSDHTQY
TRBJ2-2 TRBV12-3/TRBV12-4 ASSDTGTRGELF
TRBJ2-6 TRBV2 ASSDWVGQGGNSGANVLT
TRBJ1-1 TRBV5-1 ASSSVEGMNTEAF
TRBJ2-2 TRBV5-1 ASSLAAGDTGELF
TRBJ1-2 TRBV29-1 SVQTDRADGYT